This entry lists 25 T cell receptor beta chains sequenced from one sample in a study of blood T cells in healthy people across ages. Primed by a sample-barcoded 5' primer and a J-beta primer mix, a second PCR proceeded for roughly 6 to 12 cycles. TCRdb passed the 5' RACE reads through MiXCR, listing each CDR3 protein once. The repertoire holds about a million distinct CDR3 sequences, with just over 50% as singletons. Sequenced sample: blood. The receptors come from a woman aged 60-75 years in good health.

CDR3 DNA: TGTGCCAGCACCCGGAGGAGTTTAGAGACCCAGTACTTC. This gives the protein CASTRRSLETQYF. The chain is built from TRBV28 and TRBJ2-7; possibly TRBD2 for D (5 bases). The closer fit of TRBJ2-5 to the DNA end suggests the J call may be wrong. This CDR3 has 13 residues. Germline V gene sequence: CDR1 MDHEN, CDR2 SYDVKM.

The rearrangement joins TRBV13 to TRBJ2-6, with D possibly matching TRBD1 (5 bases). Per germline, CDR1 PRHDT and CDR2 FYEKMQ (reference sequence). The germline V and J ends were trimmed by 3 bases and 0 bases, with 6 bases remaining between them. This CDR3 is 15 amino acids long. The CDR3 loop is CASSFRVSGANVLTF. CDR3 sequence (DNA): TGTGCCAGCAGCTTCAGGGTCTCTGGGGCCAACGTCCTGACTTTC.

The chain carries TRBV20-1 and TRBJ2-7; 9 positions agree with TRBD2. Germline V gene data show CDR1 as DFQATT and CDR2 as SNEGSKA (reference sequence). Losses at the gene ends were 6 bases for V and 0 bases for J; bases not matched to a gene: 9. This CDR3 has 15 residues. The CDR3 DNA reads TGCAGTGCCCTTAGCGGGAGCCCCACCTCCTACGAGCAGTACTTC. This codes for CSALSGSPTSYEQYF.

The chain combines TRBV10-1 with TRBJ2-3; 10 bases match TRBD1. CDR3 size: 16 residues. Germline assignment: CDR1 WNHNN and CDR2 SYGVQD (reference sequence). The trim removed 5 bases at V and 4 bases at J, leaving 9 bases unmatched. The CDR3 DNA reads as TGCGCCAGCAGTCCGGCCCCGGGACAGGGGTCAGATACGCAGTATTTT. Its protein product is CASSPAPGQGSDTQYF.

The V gene is TRBV6-2 or TRBV6-3, the J gene TRBJ2-6; 8 bases match TRBD1. Germline V gene lookup returns CDR1 MNHEY and CDR2 SVGEGT. V lost 5 bases, J lost 4 bases, and 10 bases stayed unmatched. This CDR3 spans 17 amino acids. CDR3 residues: CASSPQGARLGANVLTF. In nucleotides, the CDR3 is TGTGCCAGCAGTCCTCAGGGGGCAAGGCTCGGGGCCAACGTCCTGACTTTC.

CDR3 bases: TGCGCCAGCAGGCAGAGCATTGTCCGAAGAGTCTCCTACGAGCAGTACTTC. Its protein is CASRQSIVRRVSYEQYF. V is TRBV4-3 and J is TRBJ2-7, with unresolved D. There are 17 residues in the CDR3. Germline loops: CDR1 LGHNA, CDR2 YSLEER. The V end lost 6 bases, the J end lost 0 bases, and 21 bases lay between the germline ends.

The gene calls are TRBV7-2 and TRBJ2-1; 9 bases align to TRBD2. V was clipped by 1 base and J by 6 bases; unmatched bases: 16. The CDR3 has 19 amino acids. Germline lookup yields CDR1 SGHTA and CDR2 FQGNSA. The CDR3 DNA reads as TGTGCCAGCAGCTTAGTTTTTAGTCCGGGCCTAGCGGGATGCAATGAGCAGTTCTTC. Protein product: CASSLVFSPGLAGCNEQFF.

The V call is TRBV7-8, the J call TRBJ2-4; D may be TRBD1 (5 bases). This CDR3 has 17 amino acids. CDR1 SGHVS and CDR2 FQNEAQ come from the germline V gene. Trimming stripped 1 base from V and 4 bases from J, with 17 bases between. CDR3: CASSLVVGRTQKNIQYF. CDR3 DNA sequence: TGTGCCAGCAGCTTAGTGGTCGGACGGACACAAAAAAACATTCAGTACTTC.

The chain has TRBV5-1 and TRBJ2-6; 11 bases map to TRBD1. The CDR3 has 15 amino acids. V lost 6 bases and J lost 10; bases outside the gene matches: 9. The V gene's germline CDR1 is SGHRS and CDR2 YFSETQ. The CDR3 DNA is TGCGCCAGCACTTCATTGGGACAGGGGGAAAACGTCCTGACTTTC. It yields the protein CASTSLGQGENVLTF.

As to this clonotype: A much bigger clone sits one base away, suggesting this may be a read error. The gene calls are TRBV7-2 and TRBJ2-6; D is unresolved. CDR3 length: 16 residues. Germline values: CDR1 SGHTA, CDR2 FQGNSA. In DNA form, the CDR3 reads TGTGCCAGCAGCTTAGTCCTAGGAAGTGGGACCAACGTCCTGACTTTC. This codes for CASSLVLGSGTNVLTF. Together with reference TRBV7-2 and TRBJ2-6, the CDR3 gives the full variable domain: GAGVSQSPSNKVTEKGKDVELRCDPISGHTALYWYRQSLGQGLEFLIYFQGNSAPDKSGLPSDRFSAERTGGSVSTLTIQRTQQEDSAVYLCASSLVLGSGTNVLTFGAGSRLTVL.

The rearrangement joins TRBV28 to TRBJ2-7; D call uncertain. The J call may be faulty, since TRBJ2-5 better matches the DNA end. CDR1 MDHEN and CDR2 SYDVKM come from the germline V gene. The CDR3 loop spans 14 amino acids. CDR3 DNA sequence: TGTGCCAGCAGTTTATCTAACTCTCCGGAGACCCAGTACTTC. It translates to CASSLSNSPETQYF.

This chain joins TRBV29-1 and TRBJ2-2; 8 bases agree with TRBD1. The CDR3 is 16 residues long. From germline, CDR1 is SQVTM and CDR2 ANQGSEA. V shed 0 bases, J shed 5 bases, and the junction held 8 bases outside the gene matches. CDR3 amino acids: CSVEEVGQGVTGELFF. CDR3 DNA: TGCAGCGTTGAAGAAGTAGGACAGGGAGTAACCGGGGAGCTGTTTTTT.

This clonotype appeared a few times. The chain couples TRBV28 to TRBJ2-7, with D perhaps matching TRBD1 (5 bases). Germline lookup yields CDR1 MDHEN and CDR2 SYDVKM. The CDR3 is 14 residues long. The V gene lost 3 bases and the J gene lost 2 bases, with 11 bases spanning the gap. The CDR3 nucleotides are TGTGCCAGCAGTTTTCCGACAGCGCCCTACGAGCAGTACTTC. It is translated as CASSFPTAPYEQYF.

The rearrangement links TRBV20-1 to TRBJ2-6, with D possibly being TRBD1 (6 bases). Germline values: CDR1 DFQATT, CDR2 SNEGSKA (reference sequence). This CDR3 is 16 amino acids long. Between the trimmed V and J ends, which lost 0 bases and 4 bases, there was a span of 13 bases. Here the CDR3 DNA reads TGCAGTGCTAGAGATACAGGGTCTTTAGGGGCCAACGTCCTGACTTTC. Amino acids: CSARDTGSLGANVLTF.

The sample holds a few counts of this clonotype. The chain links TRBV28 to TRBJ1-6; D gene ambiguous. CDR1 is MDHEN and CDR2 is SYDVKM in the germline V gene. This CDR3 is built from 15 residues. The V gene lost 8 bases and the J gene lost 0 bases, with 11 bases spanning the gap. The CDR3 region is CASASGSSYNSPLHF. Written as DNA, the CDR3 is TGTGCCAGCGCGTCCGGGAGCTCCTATAATTCACCCCTCCACTTT.

This clonotype was observed at least ten times. The CDR3 is CASSLGRGRDIQYF. CDR3 coding DNA: TGTGCCAGCAGCTTAGGAAGGGGGCGGGACATTCAGTACTTC. The genes are TRBV7-2 and TRBJ2-4; 7 nucleotides align to TRBD1. Germline lookup yields CDR1 SGHTA and CDR2 FQGNSA. The CDR3 consists of 14 residues. The trim removed 1 base at V and 8 bases at J, leaving 5 bases unmatched.

This chain links TRBV10-3 with TRBJ2-5; 10 bases are shared with TRBD2. The CDR3 extends over 14 amino acids. The V gene end was trimmed by 6 bases and the J gene end by 4 bases; junction bases not matched to a gene: 5. Germline V CDR1 and CDR2: ENHRY, SYGVKD. The CDR3: CAISDASGRETQYF. CDR3 coding DNA: TGTGCCATCAGCGACGCTAGCGGGAGAGAGACCCAGTACTTC.

This clonotype has just a few counts. The chain uses TRBV7-2 and TRBJ2-7; D gene unclear. Trimming left V 0 bases short and J 3 bases short, with 6 bases between. The CDR3 runs to 13 residues. Per the germline V gene, CDR1 is SGHTA and CDR2 is FQGNSA. CDR3 DNA: TGTGCCAGCAGCTTAGCCGGGCACTACGAGCAGTACTTC. It specifies CASSLAGHYEQYF.

DNA of the CDR3: TGTGCTAGTGCCCCGGTTGGGGCCAACGTCCTGACTTTC. It translates to CASAPVGANVLTF. The chain carries TRBV12-5 and TRBJ2-6; D is undetermined. Germline-derived CDR1 and CDR2 are LGHNT and FRNRAP. V was shortened by 7 bases and J by 3 bases, with 7 bases between the two germline ends. There are 13 residues in the CDR3.

Written as DNA, the CDR3 is TGCGCCAGCAGTGGGTCGATGGGACTAGCGGTACAAGAGACCCAGTACTTC. Translating it yields CASSGSMGLAVQETQYF. This sequence joins TRBV10-2 and TRBJ2-5; TRBD2 matches 11 bases. This CDR3 has 17 residues. Trimming took 4 bases from V and 2 from J; bases not matched to a gene: 9. CDR1 is WSHSY and CDR2 is SAAADI in the germline V gene.

The chain joins TRBV27 to TRBJ2-5, with D possibly being TRBD2 (5 bases). This CDR3 comprises 15 residues. The germline V and J ends were trimmed by 3 bases and 5 bases, with 16 bases remaining between them. Germline assignment: CDR1 MNHEY and CDR2 SMNVEV (reference sequence). Here the CDR3 DNA reads TGTGCCAGCAGTTTCCAACTACGAAGAGGGGAGACCCAGTACTTC. Amino acid sequence: CASSFQLRRGETQYF.

In its sample, this clonotype was seen a few times. The rearrangement uses TRBV7-3 and TRBJ2-7; 7 nucleotides align to TRBD2. Judging by the DNA end, TRBJ2-5 fits better; the J call may be wrong. The germline gives CDR1 SGHTA, CDR2 FQGTGA. CDR3 length: 15 residues. The DNA of the CDR3 is TGTGCCAGCAGCTTAATGGGGAGGGAAGGGGAGACCCAGTACTTC. This gives the protein CASSLMGREGETQYF.

This clonotype was found a few times. This sequence joins TRBV7-2 and TRBJ1-2; D perhaps matches TRBD1 (5 bases). Between the trimmed V and J ends, which lost 1 base and 4 bases, there was a span of 13 bases. This CDR3 spans 15 amino acids. Germline CDR1 SGHTA, CDR2 FQGNSA. CDR3 coding DNA: TGTGCCAGCAGCTTAGGGGGCCAGGGTGGCTATGGCTACACCTTC. Amino acid sequence: CASSLGGQGGYGYTF.

The chain carries TRBV9 and TRBJ2-5; D tentatively fits TRBD1 or TRBD2 (6 bases each). V shed 4 bases and J shed 3 bases, with 16 bases lying between them. CDR1 and CDR2 from the germline V gene are SGDLS and YYNGEE. This CDR3 has 15 amino acids. CDR3 amino acids: CASSLGGHREETQYF. CDR3 nucleotide sequence: TGTGCCAGCAGCCTTGGGGGGCACCGGGAAGAGACCCAGTACTTC.

This chain uses TRBV3-1 with TRBJ2-3; D uncertain. V lost 3 bases, J lost 2 bases, and 15 bases lay in between. The CDR3 is 16 residues long. CDR1 is LGHDT, CDR2 YNNKEL, per germline (reference sequence). CDR3 sequence reads: CASSHIPESPTDTQYF. Written as DNA, the CDR3 is TGTGCCAGCAGCCATATCCCCGAGAGCCCCACAGATACGCAGTATTTT.